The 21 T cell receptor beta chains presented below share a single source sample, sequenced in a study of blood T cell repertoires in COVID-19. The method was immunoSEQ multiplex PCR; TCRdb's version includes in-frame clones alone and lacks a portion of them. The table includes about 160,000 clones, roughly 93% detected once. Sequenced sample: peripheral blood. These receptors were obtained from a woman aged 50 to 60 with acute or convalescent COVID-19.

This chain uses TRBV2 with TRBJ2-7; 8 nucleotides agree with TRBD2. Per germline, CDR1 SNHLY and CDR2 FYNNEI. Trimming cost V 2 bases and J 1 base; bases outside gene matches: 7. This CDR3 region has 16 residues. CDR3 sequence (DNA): TGTGCCAGCAGTGAAATCGTACTAGCGGAGTCCTACGAGCAGTACTTC. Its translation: CASSEIVLAESYEQYF.

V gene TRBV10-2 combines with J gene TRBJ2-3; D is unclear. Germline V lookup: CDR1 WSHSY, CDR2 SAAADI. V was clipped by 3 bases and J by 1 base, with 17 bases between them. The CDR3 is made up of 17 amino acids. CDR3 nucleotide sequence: TGCGCCAGCAGTGACTCTAGACGGATCCGTGGCACAGATACGCAGTATTTT. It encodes CASSDSRRIRGTDTQYF.

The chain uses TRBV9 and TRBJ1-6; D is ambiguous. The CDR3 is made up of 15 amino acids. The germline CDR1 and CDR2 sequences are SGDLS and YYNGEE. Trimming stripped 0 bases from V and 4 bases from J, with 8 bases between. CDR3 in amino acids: CASSVDPGYNSPLHF. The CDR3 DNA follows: TGTGCCAGCAGCGTAGATCCAGGTTATAATTCACCCCTCCACTTT.

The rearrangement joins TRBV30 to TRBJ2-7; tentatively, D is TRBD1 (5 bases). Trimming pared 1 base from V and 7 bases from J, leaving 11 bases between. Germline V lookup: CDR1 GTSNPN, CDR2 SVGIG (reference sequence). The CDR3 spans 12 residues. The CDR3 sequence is CAWSEGLGEQYF. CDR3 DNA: TGTGCCTGGAGTGAGGGGCTCGGGGAGCAGTACTTC.

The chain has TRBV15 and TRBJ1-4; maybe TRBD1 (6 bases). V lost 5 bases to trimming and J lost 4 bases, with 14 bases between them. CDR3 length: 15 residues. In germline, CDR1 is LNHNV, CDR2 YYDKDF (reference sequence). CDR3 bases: TGTGCCACCAGCGAGCGAGGACAGCGTAATGAAAAACTGTTTTTT. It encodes CATSERGQRNEKLFF.

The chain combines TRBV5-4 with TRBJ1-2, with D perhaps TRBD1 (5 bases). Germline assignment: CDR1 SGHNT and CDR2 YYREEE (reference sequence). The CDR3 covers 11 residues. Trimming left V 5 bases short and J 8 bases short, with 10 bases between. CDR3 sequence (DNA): TGTGCCAGCAGATTTACAGGCGGCTACACCTTC. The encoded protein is CASRFTGGYTF.

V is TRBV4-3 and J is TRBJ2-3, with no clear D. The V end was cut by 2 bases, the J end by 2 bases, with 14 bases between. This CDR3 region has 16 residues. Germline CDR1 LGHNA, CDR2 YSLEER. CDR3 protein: CASSQTQYSTTDTQYF. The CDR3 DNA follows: TGCGCCAGCAGCCAAACACAGTATTCGACCACAGATACGCAGTATTTT.

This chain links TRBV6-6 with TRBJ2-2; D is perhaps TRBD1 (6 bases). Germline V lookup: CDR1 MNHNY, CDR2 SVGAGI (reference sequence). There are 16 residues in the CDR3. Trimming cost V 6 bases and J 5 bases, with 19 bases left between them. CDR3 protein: CASSSTGSYRTGELFF. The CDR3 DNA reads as TGTGCCAGCAGCTCGACAGGTTCCTATAGAACCGGGGAGCTGTTTTTT.

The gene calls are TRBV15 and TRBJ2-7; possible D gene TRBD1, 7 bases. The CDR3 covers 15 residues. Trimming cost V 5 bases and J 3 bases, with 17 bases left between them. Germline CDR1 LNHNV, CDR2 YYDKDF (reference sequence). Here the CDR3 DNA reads TGTGCCACCAGCCCGGAGGGGGGACAGTACTACGAGCAGTACTTC. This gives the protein CATSPEGGQYYEQYF.

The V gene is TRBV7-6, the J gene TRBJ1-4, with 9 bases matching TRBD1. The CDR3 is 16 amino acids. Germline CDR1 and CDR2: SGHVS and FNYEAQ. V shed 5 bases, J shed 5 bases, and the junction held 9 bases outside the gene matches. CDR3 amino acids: CASSHTLGQGNEKLFF. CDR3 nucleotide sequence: TGTGCCAGCAGCCATACCCTCGGACAGGGGAATGAAAAACTGTTTTTT.

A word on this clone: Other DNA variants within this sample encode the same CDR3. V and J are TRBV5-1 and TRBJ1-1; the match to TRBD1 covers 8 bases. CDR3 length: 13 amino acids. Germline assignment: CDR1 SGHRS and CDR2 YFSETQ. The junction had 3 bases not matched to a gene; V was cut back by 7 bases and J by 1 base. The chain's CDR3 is CASGQGGNTEAFF. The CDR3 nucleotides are TGCGCCAGCGGACAGGGAGGGAACACTGAAGCTTTCTTT.

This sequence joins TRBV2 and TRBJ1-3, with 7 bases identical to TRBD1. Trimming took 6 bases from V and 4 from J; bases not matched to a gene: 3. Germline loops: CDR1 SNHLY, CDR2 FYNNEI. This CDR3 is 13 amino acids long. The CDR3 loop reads CASREGAGNTIYF. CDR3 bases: TGTGCCAGCAGAGAGGGGGCGGGAAACACCATATATTTT.

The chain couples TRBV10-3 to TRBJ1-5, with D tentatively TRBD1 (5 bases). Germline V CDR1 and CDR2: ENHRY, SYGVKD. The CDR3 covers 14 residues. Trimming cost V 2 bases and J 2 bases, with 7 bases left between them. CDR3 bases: TGTGCCATCAGTGAGGGGGCGGGCAATCAGCCCCAGCATTTT. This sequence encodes CAISEGAGNQPQHF.

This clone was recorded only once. The CDR3 protein is CASSQGADQPQHF. The CDR3 DNA is TGTGCCAGCAGCCAAGGAGCTGATCAGCCCCAGCATTTT. The chain couples TRBV3-1 (or the pseudogene TRBV3-2) to TRBJ1-5, with no clear D. The ends were cut back, 1 base at V and 5 bases at J, with 6 bases in the middle. This CDR3 region has 13 residues. Germline CDR1 and CDR2: LGHDT and YNNKEL (reference sequence).

As DNA, the CDR3 is TGTGCCAGCAGTTTATTATCCCCAGGGGCATCTGAAGCTTTCTTT. Its translation: CASSLLSPGASEAFF. The V call is TRBV28, the J call TRBJ1-1, with D perhaps matching TRBD1 (6 bases). The CDR3 is made up of 15 amino acids. The germline V gene has CDR1 MDHEN and CDR2 SYDVKM. Trimming removed 1 base from V and 6 bases from J, with 15 bases in between.

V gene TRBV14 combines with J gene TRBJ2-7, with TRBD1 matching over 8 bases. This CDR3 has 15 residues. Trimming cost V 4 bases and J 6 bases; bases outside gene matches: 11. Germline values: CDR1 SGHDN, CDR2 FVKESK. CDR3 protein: CASSRSGGGLIEQYF. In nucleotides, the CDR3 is TGTGCCAGCAGCCGATCAGGGGGCGGATTAATCGAGCAGTACTTC. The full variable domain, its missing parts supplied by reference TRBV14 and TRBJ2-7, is EAGVTQFPSHSVIEKGQTVTLRCDPISGHDNLYWYRRVMGKEIKFLLHFVKESKQDESGMPNNRFLAERTGGTYSTLKVQPAELEDSGVYFCASSRSGGGLIEQYFGPGTRLTVT.

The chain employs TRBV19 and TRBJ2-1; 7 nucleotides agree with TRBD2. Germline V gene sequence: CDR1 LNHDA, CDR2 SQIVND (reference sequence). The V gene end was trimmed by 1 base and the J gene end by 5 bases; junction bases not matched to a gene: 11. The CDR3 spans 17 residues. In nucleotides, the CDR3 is TGTGCCAGTAGTATAGTGACTAGCCATTATGGAGACAATGAGCAGTTCTTC. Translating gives CASSIVTSHYGDNEQFF.

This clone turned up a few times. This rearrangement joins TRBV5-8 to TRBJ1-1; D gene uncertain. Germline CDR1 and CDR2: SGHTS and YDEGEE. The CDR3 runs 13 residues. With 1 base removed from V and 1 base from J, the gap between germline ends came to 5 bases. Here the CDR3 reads CASSLRRNTEAFF. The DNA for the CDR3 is TGTGCCAGCAGCTTGCGTAGGAACACTGAAGCTTTCTTT. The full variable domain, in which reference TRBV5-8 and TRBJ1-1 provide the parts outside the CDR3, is EAGVTQSPTHLIKTRGQQATLRCSPISGHTSVYWYQQALGLGLQFLLWYDEGEERNRGNFPPRFSGRQFPNYSSELNVNALELEDSALYLCASSLRRNTEAFFGQGTRLTVV.

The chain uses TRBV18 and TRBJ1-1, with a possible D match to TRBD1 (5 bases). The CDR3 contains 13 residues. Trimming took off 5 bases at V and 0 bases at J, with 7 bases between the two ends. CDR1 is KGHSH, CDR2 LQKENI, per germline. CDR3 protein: CASSGDLNTEAFF. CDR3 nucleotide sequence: TGTGCCAGCTCAGGGGACTTGAACACTGAAGCTTTCTTT. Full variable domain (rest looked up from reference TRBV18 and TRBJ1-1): NAGVMQNPRHLVRRRGQEARLRCSPMKGHSHVYWYRQLPEEGLKFMVYLQKENIIDESGMPKERFSAEFPKEGPSILRIQQVVRGDSAAYFCASSGDLNTEAFFGQGTRLTVV.

The CDR3 region has the DNA TGCGCCAGCAGCCAAGAACCAGGTAACGAGCAGTACTTC. The encoded protein is CASSQEPGNEQYF. The chain joins TRBV4-1 to TRBJ2-7; D is undetermined. V was trimmed by 0 bases and J by 5 bases, leaving 8 bases between them. This CDR3 is 13 amino acids long. Looked up from germline, CDR1 is MGHRA and CDR2 is YSYEKL.

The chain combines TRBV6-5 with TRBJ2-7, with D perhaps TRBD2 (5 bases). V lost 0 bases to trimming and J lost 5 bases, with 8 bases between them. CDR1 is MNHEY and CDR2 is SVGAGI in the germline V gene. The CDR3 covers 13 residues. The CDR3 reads CASSYSPGDEQYF. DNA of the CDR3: TGTGCCAGCAGTTACTCGCCCGGGGACGAGCAGTACTTC.